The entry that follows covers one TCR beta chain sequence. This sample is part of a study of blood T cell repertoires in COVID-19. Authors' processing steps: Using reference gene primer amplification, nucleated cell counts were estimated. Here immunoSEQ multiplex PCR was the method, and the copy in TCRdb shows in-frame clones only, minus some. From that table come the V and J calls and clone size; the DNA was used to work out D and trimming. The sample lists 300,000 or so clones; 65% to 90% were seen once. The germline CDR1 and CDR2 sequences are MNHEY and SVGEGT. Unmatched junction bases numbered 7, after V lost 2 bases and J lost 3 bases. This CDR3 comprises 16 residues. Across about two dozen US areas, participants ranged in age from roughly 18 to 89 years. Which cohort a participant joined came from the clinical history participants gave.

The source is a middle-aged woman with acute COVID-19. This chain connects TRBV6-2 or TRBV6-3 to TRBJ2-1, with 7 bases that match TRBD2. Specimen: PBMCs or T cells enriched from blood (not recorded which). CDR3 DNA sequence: TGTGCCAGCAGTTACGCCGGCGGGGGTCTCTACAATGAGCAGTTCTTC. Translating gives CASSYAGGGLYNEQFF.